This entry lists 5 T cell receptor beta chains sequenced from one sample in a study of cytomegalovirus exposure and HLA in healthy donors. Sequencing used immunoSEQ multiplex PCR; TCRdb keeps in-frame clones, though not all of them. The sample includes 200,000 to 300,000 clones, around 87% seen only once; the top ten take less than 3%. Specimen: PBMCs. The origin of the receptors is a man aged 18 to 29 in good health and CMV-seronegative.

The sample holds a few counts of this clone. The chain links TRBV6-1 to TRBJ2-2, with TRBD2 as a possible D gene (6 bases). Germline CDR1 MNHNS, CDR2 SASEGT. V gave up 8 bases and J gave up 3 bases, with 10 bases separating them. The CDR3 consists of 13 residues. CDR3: CASWDSYTGELFF. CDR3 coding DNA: TGTGCCAGCTGGGACTCCTACACCGGGGAGCTGTTTTTT.

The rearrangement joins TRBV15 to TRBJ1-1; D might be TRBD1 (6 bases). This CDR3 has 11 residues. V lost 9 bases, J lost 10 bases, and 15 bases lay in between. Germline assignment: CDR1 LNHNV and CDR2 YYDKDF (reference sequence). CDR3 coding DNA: TGTGCCACTTCCGACAGGCTCAGAGCTTTCTTT. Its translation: CATSDRLRAFF.

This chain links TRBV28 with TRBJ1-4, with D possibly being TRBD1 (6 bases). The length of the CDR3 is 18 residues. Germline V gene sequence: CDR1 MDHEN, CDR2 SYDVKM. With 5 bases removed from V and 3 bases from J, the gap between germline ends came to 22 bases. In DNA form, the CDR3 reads TGTGCCAGCAGTCCTGGGACAATTTTCCGGCTCTCTAATGAAAAACTGTTTTTT. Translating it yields CASSPGTIFRLSNEKLFF.

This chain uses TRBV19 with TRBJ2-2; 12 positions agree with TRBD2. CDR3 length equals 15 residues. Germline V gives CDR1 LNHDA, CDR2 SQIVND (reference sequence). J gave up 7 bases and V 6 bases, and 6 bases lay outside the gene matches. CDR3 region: CASRRLAGEGGELFF. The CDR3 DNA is TGTGCCAGTAGACGACTAGCGGGAGAAGGCGGGGAGCTGTTTTTT.

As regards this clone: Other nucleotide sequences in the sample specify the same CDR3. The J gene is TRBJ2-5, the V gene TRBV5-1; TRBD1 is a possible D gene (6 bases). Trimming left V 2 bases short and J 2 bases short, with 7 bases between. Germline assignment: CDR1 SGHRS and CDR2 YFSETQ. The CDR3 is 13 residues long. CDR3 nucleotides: TGCGCCAGCAGCTTAGGACAGCAAGAGACCCAGTACTTC. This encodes CASSLGQQETQYF.